This T cell receptor beta chain was captured in a study of brain metastases from non-small cell lung cancer. Overall study findings and caveats: Paired brain metastases and primary tumors largely shared TCR repertoires. T-cell infiltration was lower in brain metastases than primaries (P < 0.001).

As for this clone: Antigen specificity is unknown.

TCRdb's copy holds only in-frame clones and misses some; the assay was immunoSEQ multiplex PCR. The sample holds around 2,500 clones, around four fifths seen once. The clonotype comes from a donor aged 40 or older with non-small cell lung cancer. Material for sequencing was primary lung tumor tissue.

The CDR3, as DNA: TGCGCCAGCAGTGAAAGCCCAGCAACTAATGAAAAACTGTTTTTT. Its protein product is CASSESPATNEKLFF. The chain employs TRBV10-2 and TRBJ1-4; D not resolved. The length of the CDR3 is 15 residues. Trimming stripped 3 bases from V and 0 bases from J, with 8 bases between. Per germline, CDR1 WSHSY and CDR2 SAAADI.